This passage covers 26 T cell receptor beta chains from one sample sequenced in a study of blood T cell repertoires in COVID-19. Libraries were prepared by immunoSEQ multiplex PCR; TCRdb keeps only in-frame clonotypes and omits some of them. The table shows 150,000 or so clones, with around 93% occurring only once. The sequencing input was peripheral blood. The source is a man aged 25 to 45 with COVID-19, enrolled during active disease.

The genes are TRBV7-2 and TRBJ2-5; 9 positions agree with TRBD2. Unmatched junction bases numbered 5, after V lost 4 bases and J lost 2 bases. This CDR3 region has 15 residues. Germline V lookup: CDR1 SGHTA, CDR2 FQGNSA. The CDR3 loop reads CASSSGLALQETQYF. In DNA form, the CDR3 reads TGTGCCAGCAGCTCGGGACTAGCCTTACAAGAGACCCAGTACTTC.

The CDR3 sequence: CASSPHSNTGELFF. The CDR3 DNA follows: TGTGCCAGCAGCCCTCACTCGAACACCGGGGAGCTGTTTTTT. The J gene is TRBJ2-2, the V gene TRBV11-3; D call uncertain. The CDR3 totals 14 residues. Germline V CDR1 and CDR2: SGHNT, YENEEA. V was clipped by 5 bases and J by 0 bases, with 7 bases between them.

The rearrangement uses TRBV4-2 and TRBJ2-7; 8 positions match TRBD2. The CDR3 runs 18 residues. The J segment lost 0 bases and the V segment lost 0 bases, leaving 10 bases of the junction unmatched. Looked up from germline, CDR1 is LGHNA and CDR2 is YNFKEQ. CDR3 in DNA: TGTGCCAGCAGCCAAGATGGGTTGGGGACTAGGAGCTCCTACGAGCAGTACTTC. Translating it yields CASSQDGLGTRSSYEQYF.

The rearrangement links TRBV6-5 to TRBJ1-6; maybe TRBD1 (6 bases). CDR3 length equals 14 residues. Germline CDR1 MNHEY, CDR2 SVGAGI. V lost 2 bases, J lost 7 bases, and 9 bases lay in between. The CDR3, as DNA: TGTGCCAGCAGTTACGCAGGGACAAATTCACCCCTCCACTTT. It encodes CASSYAGTNSPLHF.

The CDR3, as DNA: TGTGCCAGTAGTATAGATCGGGAGACCCAGTACTTC. Translated, it gives CASSIDRETQYF. This rearrangement joins TRBV19 to TRBJ2-5; D not resolved. The CDR3 spans 12 residues. V was shortened by 0 bases and J by 5 bases, with 4 bases between the two germline ends. CDR1 LNHDA and CDR2 SQIVND come from the germline V gene (reference sequence).

The V and J genes are TRBV19 and TRBJ1-1, with no clear D. The CDR3 runs 16 residues. V lost 1 base, J lost 4 bases, and 16 bases lay in between. In germline, CDR1 is LNHDA, CDR2 SQIVND (reference sequence). Here the CDR3 reads CASSIGVRMGSTEAFF. CDR3 bases: TGTGCCAGTAGTATAGGGGTAAGGATGGGGAGCACTGAAGCTTTCTTT.

Notes on this clone: In the same sample, other DNA sequences code for this CDR3. The V gene is TRBV5-1, the J gene TRBJ1-6; 7 bases are a match to TRBD1. Per the germline V gene, CDR1 is SGHRS and CDR2 is YFSETQ. There are 13 residues in the CDR3. J lost 6 bases, V lost 6 bases, and 3 bases had no gene match. The CDR3 here is CASTRDSNSPLHF. The CDR3 nucleotides are TGCGCCAGCACCCGGGACAGTAATTCACCCCTCCACTTT.

The chain carries TRBV7-9 and TRBJ2-7; weak D call: TRBD2 (5 bases). From germline, CDR1 is SEHNR and CDR2 FQNEAQ (reference sequence). This CDR3 is built from 14 residues. With 0 bases removed from V and 2 bases from J, the gap between germline ends came to 8 bases. The CDR3 protein is CASSLAPRAYEQYF. In nucleotides, the CDR3 is TGTGCCAGCAGCTTAGCGCCGCGGGCCTACGAGCAGTACTTC. Complete variable domain (other parts from reference TRBV7-9 and TRBJ2-7): DTGVSQNPRHKITKRGQNVTFRCDPISEHNRLYWYRQTLGQGPEFLTYFQNEAQLEKSRLLSDRFSAERPKGSFSTLEIQRTEQGDSAMYLCASSLAPRAYEQYFGPGTRLTVT.

The rearrangement joins TRBV27 to TRBJ2-1; 8 bases are a match to TRBD1. The germline gives CDR1 MNHEY, CDR2 SMNVEV (reference sequence). J was trimmed by 2 bases and V by 5 bases; bases with no gene match: 2. The CDR3 is 14 residues long. CDR3 protein: CASSRDRPYNEQFF. The DNA for the CDR3 is TGTGCCAGCAGTCGGGACAGGCCCTACAATGAGCAGTTCTTC.

This rearrangement joins TRBV4-2 to TRBJ2-4; D unresolved. Trimming left V 0 bases short and J 1 base short, with 4 bases between. Germline V gene data show CDR1 as LGHNA and CDR2 as YNFKEQ. This CDR3 spans 14 amino acids. In nucleotides, the CDR3 is TGTGCCAGCAGCCAAGACAGGGCCAAAAACATTCAGTACTTC. Translated, it gives CASSQDRAKNIQYF.

The chain recombines TRBV2 with TRBJ1-1, with D possibly matching TRBD1 (5 bases). V was clipped by 9 bases and J by 7 bases, with 24 bases between them. The germline CDR1 and CDR2 sequences are SNHLY and FYNNEI. The CDR3 extends over 15 amino acids. CDR3 DNA sequence: TGTGCCAGTGGCGGACCAGGGCTCCCCGGGGGTGAAGCTTTCTTT. It is translated as CASGGPGLPGGEAFF.

The chain has TRBV9 and TRBJ2-1; 8 bases are a match to TRBD2. The CDR3 is 16 residues long. CDR1 is SGDLS and CDR2 is YYNGEE in the germline V gene. The junction had 10 bases not matched to a gene; V was cut back by 4 bases and J by 4 bases. The CDR3 is CASSRREGEGYNEQFF. The CDR3 DNA reads as TGTGCCAGCAGCCGCCGGGAGGGGGAGGGTTACAATGAGCAGTTCTTC.

The rearrangement joins TRBV7-2 to TRBJ1-2; D gene uncertain. The V end was cut by 5 bases, the J end by 2 bases, with 12 bases between. There are 14 residues in the CDR3. CDR1 is SGHTA, CDR2 FQGNSA, per germline. The CDR3 sequence is CASSHTGGNYGYTF. CDR3 DNA sequence: TGTGCCAGCAGCCATACCGGAGGGAACTATGGCTACACCTTC.

The chain carries TRBV28 and TRBJ1-1; D remains ambiguous. The ends were cut back, 6 bases at V and 4 bases at J, with 15 bases in the middle. Looked up from germline, CDR1 is MDHEN and CDR2 is SYDVKM. This CDR3 has 14 residues. CDR3 nucleotides: TGTGCCAGCAGCCCCCCAGCGTTGGGCACTGAAGCTTTCTTT. It translates to CASSPPALGTEAFF.

J is TRBJ2-1 and V is TRBV24-1; 11 nucleotides agree with TRBD2. The CDR3 spans 16 residues. Germline CDR1 and CDR2: KGHDR and SFDVKD. J gave up 8 bases and V 6 bases, and 11 bases lay outside the gene matches. In DNA, the CDR3 is TGTGCCACCAGTTCCACTGGCCTAGCGGGAGGTGATGAGCAGTTCTTC. The encoded protein is CATSSTGLAGGDEQFF.

The chain couples TRBV11-1 to TRBJ2-6; 8 bases match TRBD1. V lost 4 bases, J lost 3 bases, and 5 bases stayed unmatched. The CDR3 is made up of 16 amino acids. CDR1 and CDR2 from the germline V gene are SGHAT and FQDESV (reference sequence). CDR3 protein: CASSSMDRDGANVLTF. For the CDR3, the DNA is TGTGCCAGCAGCTCGATGGACAGGGATGGGGCCAACGTCCTGACTTTC. The whole variable domain, remainder taken from reference TRBV11-1 and TRBJ2-6, is EAEVAQSPRYKITEKSQAVAFWCDPISGHATLYWYRQILGQGPELLVQFQDESVVDDSQLPKDRFSAERLKGVDSTLKIQPAELGDSAMYLCASSSMDRDGANVLTFGAGSRLTVL.

The chain is built from TRBV4-3 and TRBJ1-6; TRBD1 might be the D (5 bases). This CDR3 has 15 amino acids. Germline CDR1 reads LGHNA; CDR2 reads YSLEER. V was shortened by 1 base and J by 3 bases, with 7 bases between the two germline ends. The CDR3 DNA follows: TGCGCCAGCAGCCAAGCCCAGGGCTATAATTCACCCCTCCACTTT. This sequence encodes CASSQAQGYNSPLHF.

This clone was observed a single time. The V and J genes are TRBV6-2 or TRBV6-3 and TRBJ1-6; tentatively, D is TRBD1 (6 bases). CDR1 MNHEY and CDR2 SVGEGT come from the germline V gene. Trimming left V 5 bases short and J 10 bases short, with 18 bases between. The CDR3 length is 15 residues. Written as DNA, the CDR3 is TGTGCCAGCAGTCCCATACAGGGATCGAGGTCACCCCTCCACTTT. This sequence encodes CASSPIQGSRSPLHF.

The chain employs TRBV7-9 and TRBJ1-1, with TRBD1 as a possible D gene (6 bases). CDR3 length equals 14 residues. The V end lost 5 bases, the J end lost 2 bases, and 12 bases lay between the germline ends. The germline V gene has CDR1 SEHNR and CDR2 FQNEAQ (reference sequence). The CDR3 here is CASSLRTDNTEAFF. The CDR3 DNA reads TGTGCCAGCAGCCTTCGGACAGACAACACTGAAGCTTTCTTT.

The V and J genes are TRBV27 and TRBJ2-3; D unresolved. CDR1 and CDR2 from the germline V gene are MNHEY and SMNVEV (reference sequence). The germline V and J ends were trimmed by 6 bases and 9 bases, with 16 bases remaining between them. The CDR3 is 13 residues long. CDR3 nucleotide sequence: TGTGCCAGCAGCCCCCACCCCGTGAGAACGCAGTATTTT. This sequence encodes CASSPHPVRTQYF.

This chain links TRBV19 with TRBJ2-1; 7 bases are shared with TRBD1. Germline CDR1 reads LNHDA; CDR2 reads SQIVND (reference sequence). The CDR3 totals 15 residues. J gave up 0 bases and V 3 bases, and 2 bases lay outside the gene matches. In DNA, the CDR3 is TGTGCCAGTAGTATCTGGACAGGCTCCTACAATGAGCAGTTCTTC. Translation gives CASSIWTGSYNEQFF.

The chain carries TRBV12-5 and TRBJ1-2, with D tentatively TRBD1 (5 bases). V was clipped by 2 bases and J by 6 bases, with 10 bases between them. Per germline, CDR1 LGHNT and CDR2 FRNRAP. The CDR3 length is 13 residues. DNA for the CDR3: TGTGCTAGTGGTTTGAGTCAAGGGGATGGCTACACCTTC. Amino acid sequence: CASGLSQGDGYTF.

This clone was recorded a few times. The chain is built from TRBV9 and TRBJ1-6; D is uncertain. Germline lookup yields CDR1 SGDLS and CDR2 YYNGEE. V lost 3 bases, J lost 5 bases, and 9 bases lay in between. CDR3 size: 14 residues. The CDR3 loop reads CASSAYQDNSPLHF. As DNA, the CDR3 is TGTGCCAGCAGCGCCTACCAAGATAATTCACCCCTCCACTTT.

This rearrangement joins TRBV7-2 to TRBJ2-7; the match to TRBD2 covers 14 bases. Germline lookup yields CDR1 SGHTA and CDR2 FQGNSA. Trimming cost V 1 base and J 0 bases; bases outside gene matches: 8. CDR3 length: 19 amino acids. CDR3 amino acids: CASSLEPGLAGGLSYEQYF. DNA of the CDR3: TGTGCCAGCAGCTTAGAGCCAGGACTAGCGGGAGGCCTCTCCTACGAGCAGTACTTC.

In its sample, this clone was seen once. The chain employs TRBV28 and TRBJ1-1; unclear D gene. Looked up from germline, CDR1 is MDHEN and CDR2 is SYDVKM. Trimming took 7 bases from V and 1 from J, leaving 4 bases between them. CDR3 length: 11 residues. CDR3 amino acids: CASIRNTEAFF. As DNA, the CDR3 is TGTGCCAGCATCAGGAACACTGAAGCTTTCTTT.

CDR3 protein: CASSLKTGSWVTEAFF. DNA of the CDR3: TGTGCCTCCTCCCTAAAGACAGGGAGTTGGGTAACTGAAGCTTTCTTT. The V gene is TRBV19, the J gene TRBJ1-1, with TRBD1 matching over 7 bases. Germline loops: CDR1 LNHDA, CDR2 SQIVND (reference sequence). CDR3 length: 16 residues. J gave up 5 bases and V 11 bases, and 20 bases lay outside the gene matches. The full variable domain, completed using reference TRBV19 and TRBJ1-1, is DGGITQSPKYLFRKEGQNVTLSCEQNLNHDAMYWYRQDPGQGLRLIYYSQIVNDFQKGDIAEGYSVSREKKESFPLTVTSAQKNPTAFYLCASSLKTGSWVTEAFFGQGTRLTVV.